Presented here are 12 T cell receptor beta chains from one specimen sequenced in a study of OX40 agonist ivuxolimab in advanced cancers. Here immunoSEQ multiplex PCR was the method, and the copy in TCRdb shows in-frame clones only, minus some. The sample contains just under 85,000 clones, over 65% of which appear only once. The sample in question was CD4+ or CD8+ T cells sorted from blood, obtained in a trial of the OX40 agonist ivuxolimab. These receptor sequences come from an adult with an advanced solid tumor such as melanoma, head and neck, liver or kidney cancer.

The rearrangement links TRBV6-6 to TRBJ2-7, with D possibly matching TRBD1 (6 bases). Trimming took 4 bases from V and 2 from J, leaving 9 bases between them. Germline V lookup: CDR1 MNHNY, CDR2 SVGAGI (reference sequence). CDR3 length equals 13 residues. CDR3 in amino acids: CASSSPGAYEQYF. The CDR3 region has the DNA TGTGCCAGCAGTTCCCCAGGGGCCTACGAGCAGTACTTC.

In its sample, this clone was seen once. V gene TRBV19 combines with J gene TRBJ1-2, with D tentatively TRBD1 (5 bases). The CDR3 spans 13 residues. Germline loops: CDR1 LNHDA, CDR2 SQIVND (reference sequence). The germline V and J ends were trimmed by 3 bases and 4 bases, with 9 bases remaining between them. CDR3 nucleotide sequence: TGTGCCAGTAGTATGGTGGGGGGCTATGGCTACACCTTC. Its translation: CASSMVGGYGYTF. The complete variable domain, with remaining parts taken from reference TRBV19 and TRBJ1-2, reads DGGITQSPKYLFRKEGQNVTLSCEQNLNHDAMYWYRQDPGQGLRLIYYSQIVNDFQKGDIAEGYSVSREKKESFPLTVTSAQKNPTAFYLCASSMVGGYGYTFGSGTRLTVV.

The chain couples TRBV7-6 to TRBJ1-6; D not certain. The germline V gene has CDR1 SGHVS and CDR2 FNYEAQ. The CDR3 totals 11 residues. The ends were cut back, 5 bases at V and 7 bases at J, with 3 bases in the middle. CDR3 bases: TGTGCCAGCAGCGAGAATTCACCCCTCCACTTT. It translates to CASSENSPLHF.

J is TRBJ2-7 and V is TRBV10-3; TRBD2 aligns across 8 bases. The J segment lost 0 bases and the V segment lost 5 bases, leaving 9 bases of the junction unmatched. Germline values: CDR1 ENHRY, CDR2 SYGVKD. CDR3 length: 16 residues. The CDR3: CAISTSGFYSSYEQYF. CDR3 in DNA: TGTGCCATCAGTACTAGCGGCTTTTATAGCTCCTACGAGCAGTACTTC.

This sequence joins TRBV5-1 and TRBJ1-3, with unresolved D. Germline values: CDR1 SGHRS, CDR2 YFSETQ. The CDR3 covers 15 residues. V dropped 4 bases and J dropped 0 bases, with 11 bases sitting between them. CDR3 sequence reads: CASSPSARSGNTIYF. CDR3 DNA sequence: TGCGCCAGCAGCCCGTCCGCCCGCTCTGGAAACACCATATATTTT.

The chain links TRBV6-1 to TRBJ2-1; 7 bases align to TRBD1. This CDR3 region has 15 residues. J was trimmed by 4 bases and V by 3 bases; bases with no gene match: 6. Germline lookup yields CDR1 MNHNS and CDR2 SASEGT. The CDR3 region has the DNA TGTGCCAGCAGTGAGCCGGGACAGTCATACAATGAGCAGTTCTTC. Translated: CASSEPGQSYNEQFF.

This clone has a single count. J is TRBJ1-6 and V is TRBV30; 9 positions match TRBD1. The CDR3 runs to 18 residues. V shed 2 bases and J 1 base; nucleotides not matched to a gene: 9. Germline values: CDR1 GTSNPN, CDR2 SVGIG (reference sequence). The chain's CDR3 is CAWSREYGTGSYNSPLHF. The CDR3 DNA is TGTGCCTGGAGTAGGGAGTATGGGACAGGGTCCTATAATTCACCCCTCCACTTT.

J is TRBJ2-3 and V is TRBV7-2; 12 bases map to TRBD2. CDR1 and CDR2 from the germline V gene are SGHTA and FQGNSA. The CDR3 sequence is 18 residues long. The V and J ends lost 2 bases and 1 base, in that order; junction bases with no gene match: 7. In DNA, the CDR3 is TGTGCCAGCAGCTTATGGCTAGCGGGGGGGCACGGCACAGATACGCAGTATTTT. Translating gives CASSLWLAGGHGTDTQYF.

The rearrangement joins TRBV7-3 to TRBJ2-7, with 7 nucleotides matching TRBD1. V dropped 8 bases and J dropped 3; count of bases not matched to a gene: 10. CDR1 and CDR2 (germline): SGHTA, FQGTGA. This CDR3 is built from 14 residues. The CDR3 loop is CASGPTGMIYEQYF. The CDR3 nucleotides read TGTGCCAGCGGACCGACAGGGATGATCTACGAGCAGTACTTC.

The chain recombines TRBV5-1 with TRBJ2-5; no firm D call. The CDR3 covers 14 residues. The germline V and J ends were trimmed by 2 bases and 5 bases, with 13 bases remaining between them. Germline lookup yields CDR1 SGHRS and CDR2 YFSETQ. CDR3 sequence: CASSLVGLRETQYF. CDR3 sequence (DNA): TGCGCCAGCAGCTTAGTGGGATTAAGGGAGACCCAGTACTTC.

The V gene is TRBV7-9, the J gene TRBJ1-1; 7 nucleotides align to TRBD1. J gave up 1 base and V 1 base, and 3 bases lay outside the gene matches. Looked up from germline, CDR1 is SEHNR and CDR2 is FQNEAQ (reference sequence). The CDR3 runs to 15 residues. CDR3 sequence (DNA): TGTGCCAGCAGCTTAGGAGACAGGGAGAACACTGAAGCTTTCTTT. It yields the protein CASSLGDRENTEAFF.

The V call is TRBV11-2, the J call TRBJ1-3; the match to TRBD1 covers 7 bases. The germline CDR1 and CDR2 sequences are SGHAT and FQNNGV. The J segment lost 2 bases and the V segment lost 4 bases, leaving 5 bases of the junction unmatched. The CDR3 length is 15 residues. DNA for the CDR3: TGTGCCAGCAGCTCTGGAGGGGGCCCTGGAAACACCATATATTTT. This codes for CASSSGGGPGNTIYF.